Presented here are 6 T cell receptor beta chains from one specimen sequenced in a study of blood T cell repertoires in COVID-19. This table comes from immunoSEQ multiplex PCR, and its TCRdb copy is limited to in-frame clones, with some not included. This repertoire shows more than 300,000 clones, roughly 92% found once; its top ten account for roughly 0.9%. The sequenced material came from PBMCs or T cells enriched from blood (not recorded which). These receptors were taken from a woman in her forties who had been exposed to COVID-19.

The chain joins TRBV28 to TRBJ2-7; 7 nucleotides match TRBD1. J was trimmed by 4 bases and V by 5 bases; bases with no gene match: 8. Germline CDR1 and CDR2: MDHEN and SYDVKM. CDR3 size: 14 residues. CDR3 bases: TGTGCCAGCAGTCCACCGGGACAGCTTTACGAGCAGTACTTC. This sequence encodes CASSPPGQLYEQYF.

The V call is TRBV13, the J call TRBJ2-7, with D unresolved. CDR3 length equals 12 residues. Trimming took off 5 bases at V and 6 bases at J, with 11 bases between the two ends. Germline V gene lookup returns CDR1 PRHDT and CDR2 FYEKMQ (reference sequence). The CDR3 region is CASSLLPGEQYF. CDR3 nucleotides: TGTGCCAGCAGCCTCCTCCCCGGCGAGCAGTACTTC.

The chain's CDR3 is CASARTGGIAYEQYF. The CDR3 bases are TGTGCCAGCGCACGGACAGGGGGGATTGCTTACGAGCAGTACTTC. This rearrangement joins TRBV7-9 to TRBJ2-7; 10 bases are shared with TRBD1. The CDR3 covers 15 residues. The germline CDR1 and CDR2 sequences are SEHNR and FQNEAQ (reference sequence). The J segment lost 4 bases and the V segment lost 8 bases, leaving 11 bases of the junction unmatched.

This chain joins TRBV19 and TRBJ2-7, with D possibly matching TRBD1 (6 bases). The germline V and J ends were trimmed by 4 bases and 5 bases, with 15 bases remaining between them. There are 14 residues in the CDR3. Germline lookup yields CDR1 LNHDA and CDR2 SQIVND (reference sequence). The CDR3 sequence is CASSTVQGRDEQYF. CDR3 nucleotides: TGTGCCAGTAGTACCGTACAGGGTCGGGACGAGCAGTACTTC.

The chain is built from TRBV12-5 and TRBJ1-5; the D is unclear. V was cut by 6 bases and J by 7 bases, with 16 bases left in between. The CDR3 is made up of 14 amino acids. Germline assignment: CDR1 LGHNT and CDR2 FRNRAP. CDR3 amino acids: CASGAGTFTQPQHF. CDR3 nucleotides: TGTGCTAGTGGGGCAGGAACATTTACCCAGCCCCAGCATTTT.

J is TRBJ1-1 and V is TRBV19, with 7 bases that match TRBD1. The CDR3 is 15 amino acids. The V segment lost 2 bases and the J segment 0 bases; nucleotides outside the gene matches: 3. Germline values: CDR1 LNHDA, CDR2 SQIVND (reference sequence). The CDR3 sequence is CASSIQGGLNTEAFF. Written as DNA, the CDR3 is TGTGCCAGTAGTATACAAGGGGGCCTGAACACTGAAGCTTTCTTT.